Here is one TCR beta chain with its context. The antigen is undetermined. The CDR3 extends over 13 amino acids. Germline CDR1 and CDR2: ENHRY and SYGVKD. V was cut by 0 bases and J by 9 bases, with 6 bases left in between. This sample stems from a study of T cell responses to AZD1222 COVID-19 vaccine. Sequenced by immunoSEQ multiplex PCR; TCRdb stores in-frame clones only, minus some. Here the sample spans about 97,000 clones, around nine tenths being singletons. Notes on the study in general: Regions 160-218 and 743-854 held dominance among vaccine-associated CD4 TCRs, which spanned spike. Spike-specific TCR breadth and depth rose after two AZD1222 doses. The study reported that nearly half of spike-specific TCRs target unmutated variant regions. Clonal diversity was possibly underestimated, and the donors were mostly white British, with more females.

The chain employs TRBV10-3 and TRBJ1-6, with TRBD1 as a possible D gene (5 bases). The sequencing here drew on peripheral blood, taken on day 0 of AZD1222 vaccination. This receptor was obtained from an adult in good health. The CDR3 DNA is TGTGCCATCAGTGAGTCGGGGGTTTCACCCCTCCACTTT. It is translated as CAISESGVSPLHF.